The rows below give T cell receptor beta chains drawn from one sample of a study of blood T cell repertoires in COVID-19. Sequencing used immunoSEQ multiplex PCR; TCRdb keeps in-frame clones, though not all of them. Counted here are over 35,000 clones, roughly four fifths occurring once; the ten biggest clones make up 24%. Sequenced sample: peripheral blood. These receptors were obtained from a human donor with acute or convalescent COVID-19. The donor label of this sample is uncertain. Both conserved end residues are part of each CDR3. A D gene is named only where the DNA matches it firmly. The size field is filled for only some rows; it gives once, few, many or a size class.

J gene	D gene	clone size	V gene	CDR3 DNA	CDR3 protein
TRBJ1-1	.	.	TRBV19	TGTGCCAGTAGTATTGCGGGGTTTTCGATGAACACTGAAGCTTTCTTT	CASSIAGFSMNTEAFF
TRBJ2-3	TRBD2	.	TRBV4-2	TGTGCCAGCAGCCAAGATCCCCCTAGCGGGAGGGCCGGACCAGCGGGGGATACGCAGTATTTT	CASSQDPPSGRAGPAGDTQYF
TRBJ2-1	TRBD2	once	TRBV5-6	TGTGCCAGCAGCTCCCTTTTAGCGGGGGGGCCTGAAAATGAGCAGTTCTTC	CASSSLLAGGPENEQFF
TRBJ2-2	TRBD2	.	TRBV9	TGTGCCAGCAGCGGGGGCCTAGCGGGGTACGGGGAGCTGTTTTTT	CASSGGLAGYGELFF
TRBJ2-2	.	once	TRBV9	TGTGCCAGCAGCGTCGTCGGGGGGCTGACCCACACCGGGGAGCTGTTTTTT	CASSVVGGLTHTGELFF
TRBJ2-5	TRBD2	.	TRBV7-9	TGTGCCAGCAGCTCACTAGCGGGATGGGGGGAGACCCAGTACTTC	CASSSLAGWGETQYF
TRBJ2-2	.	.	TRBV11-2	TGTGCCAGCAGCTTAGAAGGGAGCGGGGGGGAGCTGTTTTTT	CASSLEGSGGELFF
TRBJ1-4	TRBD1	.	TRBV5-1	TGCGCCAGCAGCTTCGGACAGGGGGACGAAAAACTGTTTTTT	CASSFGQGDEKLFF
TRBJ1-2	TRBD1	.	TRBV5-6	TGTGCCAGCAGCACTGGGACAGGGCTTAACTATGGCTACACCTTC	CASSTGTGLNYGYTF
TRBJ2-5	.	.	TRBV5-4	TGTGCCAGCAGCTCCCCAGGGCCCATGGGAGAGACCCAGTACTTC	CASSSPGPMGETQYF
TRBJ1-2	TRBD1	few	TRBV28	TGTGCCAGCAGAGTCCCAGGGGGAAACTATGGCTACACCTTC	CASRVPGGNYGYTF